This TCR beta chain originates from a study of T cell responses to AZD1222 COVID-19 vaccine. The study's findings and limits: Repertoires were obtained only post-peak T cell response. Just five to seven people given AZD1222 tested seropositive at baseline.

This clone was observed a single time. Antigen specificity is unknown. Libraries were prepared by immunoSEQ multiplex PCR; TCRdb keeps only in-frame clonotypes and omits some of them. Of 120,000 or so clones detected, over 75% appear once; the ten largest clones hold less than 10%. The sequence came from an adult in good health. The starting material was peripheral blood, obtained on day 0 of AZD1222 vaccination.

This CDR3 is CASSPTGETNQPQHF. CDR3 DNA: TGTGCCAGCAGCCCGACAGGGGAGACGAATCAGCCCCAGCATTTT. V and J are TRBV7-2 and TRBJ1-5, with 8 nucleotides matching TRBD1. Germline loops: CDR1 SGHTA, CDR2 FQGNSA. J was trimmed by 4 bases and V by 5 bases; bases with no gene match: 7. This CDR3 spans 15 amino acids.